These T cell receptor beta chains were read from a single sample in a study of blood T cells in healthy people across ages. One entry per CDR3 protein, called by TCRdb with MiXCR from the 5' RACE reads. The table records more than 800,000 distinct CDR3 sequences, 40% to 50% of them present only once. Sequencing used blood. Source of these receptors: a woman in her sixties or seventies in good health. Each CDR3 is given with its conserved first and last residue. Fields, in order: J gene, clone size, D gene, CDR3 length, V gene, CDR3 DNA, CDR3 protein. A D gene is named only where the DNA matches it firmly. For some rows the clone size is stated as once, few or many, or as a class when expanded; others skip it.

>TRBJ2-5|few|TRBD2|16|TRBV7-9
TGTGCCAGCAGCTCGAAGACTAGCGGGGGGACAGAGACCCAGTACTTC
CASSSKTSGGTETQYF
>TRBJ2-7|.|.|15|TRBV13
TGTGCCAGCAGCGAGATGACACCGGAGGGCTCCGAGCAGTACTTC
CASSEMTPEGSEQYF
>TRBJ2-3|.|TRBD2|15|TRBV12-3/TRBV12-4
TGTGCCAGCACCATACTAGCGGGAGTGACAGATACGCAGTATTTT
CASTILAGVTDTQYF
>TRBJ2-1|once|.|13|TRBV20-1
TGCAGTGCTAGACAGATAGCCTACAATGAGCAGTTCTTC
CSARQIAYNEQFF
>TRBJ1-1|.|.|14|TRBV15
TGTGCCACCAGCCCAGGGCAGGGCTCGGCTGAAGCTTTCTTT
CATSPGQGSAEAFF
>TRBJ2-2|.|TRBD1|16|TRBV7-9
TGTGCCAGCAGCTCCCCTAGCAGGGGGAATCGTCGGGAGCTGTTTTTT
CASSSPSRGNRRELFF
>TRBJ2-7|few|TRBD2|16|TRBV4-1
TGCGCCAGCAGCCAAGGGAGCGGGATGGGGGCCTACGAGCAGTACTTC
CASSQGSGMGAYEQYF
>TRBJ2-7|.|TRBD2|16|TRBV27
TGTGCCAGCAGTCCTTCCCGGACTAGCGGATACTACGAGCAGTACTTC
CASSPSRTSGYYEQYF
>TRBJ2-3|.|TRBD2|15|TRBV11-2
TGTGCCAGCAGCTTTGTAGCGGGAGGACCAGATACGCAGTATTTT
CASSFVAGGPDTQYF
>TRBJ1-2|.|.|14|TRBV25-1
TGTGCCAGCAGGGGCGCAGGGCTGAACTATGGCTGCACCTTC
CASRGAGLNYGCTF
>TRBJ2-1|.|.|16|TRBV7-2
TGTGCCAGCAGCCCCCTTCGACGACTAGAAATTAATGAGCAGTTCTTC
CASSPLRRLEINEQFF
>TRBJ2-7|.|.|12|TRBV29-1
TGCAGCGTTGTACAGGACTCCTACGAGCAGTACTTC
CSVVQDSYEQYF
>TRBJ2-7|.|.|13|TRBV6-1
TGTGCCAGCAGTGAAGTTGGGGGAAGCGAGCAGTACTTC
CASSEVGGSEQYF
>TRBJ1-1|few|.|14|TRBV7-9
TGTGCCAGCAGCGTCCCGACAGGCTCCACTGAAGCTTTCTTT
CASSVPTGSTEAFF
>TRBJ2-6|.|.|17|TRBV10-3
TGTGCCGTCAGTGGACAGTCCTCTAGCTCTGGGGCCAACGTCCTGACTTTC
CAVSGQSSSSGANVLTF
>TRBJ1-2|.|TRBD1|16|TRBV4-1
TGCGCCAGCAGCCAAGAGACGGGGGACAGGCGTAATGGCTACACCTTC
CASSQETGDRRNGYTF
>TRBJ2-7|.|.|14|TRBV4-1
TGCGCCAGCATGGGCCCGGGACCGCCCTACGAGCAGTACTTC
CASMGPGPPYEQYF
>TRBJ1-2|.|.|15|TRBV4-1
TGCGCCAGCAGCCAAAGGGGGACTCTGGGTTATGGCTACACCTTC
CASSQRGTLGYGYTF
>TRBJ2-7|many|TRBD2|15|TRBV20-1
TGCAGTGCTAGACCCCCGCTAGCGGGAGAGGGCGAGCAGTACTTC
CSARPPLAGEGEQYF
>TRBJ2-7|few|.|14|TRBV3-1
TGTGCCAGCAGCCAAGGACAGGTGCGCTACGAGCAGTACTTC
CASSQGQVRYEQYF
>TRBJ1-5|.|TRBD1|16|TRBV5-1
TGCGCCAGCAGCTCCAGAGACAGGGGGATCAATCAGCCCCAGCATTTT
CASSSRDRGINQPQHF
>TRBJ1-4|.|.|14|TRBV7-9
TGTGCCAGCAGCCTACAGGGAGTTGTCGAAAAACTGTTTTTT
CASSLQGVVEKLFF
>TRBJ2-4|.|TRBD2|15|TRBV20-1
TGCAGTGCTAGTCCACTAGCGGGAGTTGGAAACATTCAGTACTTC
CSASPLAGVGNIQYF
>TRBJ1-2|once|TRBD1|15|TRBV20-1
TGCAGTGCTCAAGGCCGGGACAGGGGTTCCTATGGCTACACCTTC
CSAQGRDRGSYGYTF
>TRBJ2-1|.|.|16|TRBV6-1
TGTGCCAGCAGCTCATTCTCCGGGTTCGGGGACAATGAGCAGTTCTTC
CASSSFSGFGDNEQFF
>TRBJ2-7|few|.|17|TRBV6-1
TGTGCCAGCAGTGAAGAGTTCGAGGCAGCCAGCTCCTACGAGCAGTACTTC
CASSEEFEAASSYEQYF
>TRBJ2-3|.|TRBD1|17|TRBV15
TGTGCCACCAGCAGCGGACAGGGGGGCATAAGCACAGATACGCAGTATTTT
CATSSGQGGISTDTQYF
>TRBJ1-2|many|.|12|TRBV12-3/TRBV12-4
TGTGCCAGCACCATAGGGGGCTATGGCTACACCTTC
CASTIGGYGYTF
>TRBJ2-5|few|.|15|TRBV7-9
TGTGCCAGCAGCCCCCGGGACAAACTCCAAGAGACCCAGTACTTC
CASSPRDKLQETQYF
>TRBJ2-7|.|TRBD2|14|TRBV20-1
TGCGGTGCTAGGCTGCGGGAGGGCTCCTACGAGCAGTACTTC
CGARLREGSYEQYF
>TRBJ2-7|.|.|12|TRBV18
TGTGCCAGCGCACCAGGCACCTACGAGCAGTACTTC
CASAPGTYEQYF
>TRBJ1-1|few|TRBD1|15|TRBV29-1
TGCAGCGTTGAAGTCTTAGGACAGGGGGAAGGGGGAGCTTTCTTT
CSVEVLGQGEGGAFF
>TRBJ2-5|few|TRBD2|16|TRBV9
TGTGCCAGCAGCGTAGCAGTAGCGGGAGGGAAAGAGACCCAGTACTTC
CASSVAVAGGKETQYF